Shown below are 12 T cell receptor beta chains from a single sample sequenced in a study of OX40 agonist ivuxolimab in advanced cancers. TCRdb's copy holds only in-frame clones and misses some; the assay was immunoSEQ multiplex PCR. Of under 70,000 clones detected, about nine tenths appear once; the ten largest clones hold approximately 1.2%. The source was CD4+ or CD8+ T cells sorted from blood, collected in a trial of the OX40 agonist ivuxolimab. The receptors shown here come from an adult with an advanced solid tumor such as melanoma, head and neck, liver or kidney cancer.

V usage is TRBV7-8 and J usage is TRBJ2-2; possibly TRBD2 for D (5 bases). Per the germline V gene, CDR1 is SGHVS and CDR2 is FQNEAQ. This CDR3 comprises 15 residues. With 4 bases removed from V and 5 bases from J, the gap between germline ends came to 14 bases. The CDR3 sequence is CASSSLRDETGELFF. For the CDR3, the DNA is TGTGCCAGCAGCTCCCTCCGGGATGAGACCGGGGAGCTGTTTTTT. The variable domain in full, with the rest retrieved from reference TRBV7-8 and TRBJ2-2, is GAGVSQSPRYKVAKRGQDVALRCDPISGHVSLFWYQQALGQGPEFLTYFQNEAQLDKSGLPSDRFFAERPEGSVSTLKIQRTQQEDSAVYLCASSSLRDETGELFFGEGSRLTVL.

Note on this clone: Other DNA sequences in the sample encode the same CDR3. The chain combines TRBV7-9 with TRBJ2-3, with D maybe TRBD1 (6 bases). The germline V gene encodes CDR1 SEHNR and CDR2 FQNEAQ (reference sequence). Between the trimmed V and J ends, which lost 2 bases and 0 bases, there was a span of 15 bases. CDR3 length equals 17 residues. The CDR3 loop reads CASSLRGGGSSTDTQYF. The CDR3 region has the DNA TGTGCCAGCAGCTTAAGAGGGGGTGGGTCTAGCACAGATACGCAGTATTTT.

CDR3 bases: TGCGCCAGCAGCCAATTAGGACTAGCGGGAGGTATTGGCGAGACCCAGTACTTC. Amino acid sequence: CASSQLGLAGGIGETQYF. The J gene is TRBJ2-5, the V gene TRBV4-1, with 14 bases lining up with TRBD2. This CDR3 has 18 amino acids. Germline V gives CDR1 MGHRA, CDR2 YSYEKL. V dropped 2 bases and J dropped 5; count of bases not matched to a gene: 10.

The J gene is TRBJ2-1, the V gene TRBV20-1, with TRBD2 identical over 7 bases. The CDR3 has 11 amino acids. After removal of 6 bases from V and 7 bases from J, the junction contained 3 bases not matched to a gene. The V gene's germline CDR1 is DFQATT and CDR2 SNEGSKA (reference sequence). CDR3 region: CSANGGNEQFF. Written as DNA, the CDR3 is TGCAGTGCCAACGGGGGGAATGAGCAGTTCTTC.

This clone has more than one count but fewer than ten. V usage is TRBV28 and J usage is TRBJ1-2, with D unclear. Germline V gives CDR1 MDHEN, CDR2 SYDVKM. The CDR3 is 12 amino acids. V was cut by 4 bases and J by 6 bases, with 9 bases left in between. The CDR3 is CASSWAQNGYTF. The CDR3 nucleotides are TGTGCCAGCAGTTGGGCACAGAATGGCTACACCTTC.

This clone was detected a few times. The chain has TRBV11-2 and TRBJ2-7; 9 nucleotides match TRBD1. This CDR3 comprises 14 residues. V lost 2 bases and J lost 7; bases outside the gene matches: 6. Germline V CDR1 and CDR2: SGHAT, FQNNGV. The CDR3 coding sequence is TGTGCCAGCAGCTTAAGACAGGGGGATTCGGAGCAGTACTTC. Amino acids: CASSLRQGDSEQYF. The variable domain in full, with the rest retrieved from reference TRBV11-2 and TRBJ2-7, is EAGVAQSPRYKIIEKRQSVAFWCNPISGHATLYWYQQILGQGPKLLIQFQNNGVVDDSQLPKDRFSAERLKGVDSTLKIQPAKLEDSAVYLCASSLRQGDSEQYFGPGTRLTVT.

CDR3 sequence reads: CASSVGGTGVSYNEQFF. In DNA form, the CDR3 reads TGTGCCAGCAGCGTAGGGGGGACAGGGGTGTCCTACAATGAGCAGTTCTTC. The rearrangement uses TRBV9 and TRBJ2-1; 10 bases agree with TRBD1. Unmatched junction bases numbered 4, after V lost 0 bases and J lost 1 base. The germline V gene encodes CDR1 SGDLS and CDR2 YYNGEE. CDR3 length: 17 residues.

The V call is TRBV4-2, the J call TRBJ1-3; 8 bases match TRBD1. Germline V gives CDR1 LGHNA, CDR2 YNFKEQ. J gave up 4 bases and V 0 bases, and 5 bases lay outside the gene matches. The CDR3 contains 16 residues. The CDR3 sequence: CASSQDRTGYGNTIYF. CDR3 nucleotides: TGTGCCAGCAGCCAAGACCGGACAGGGTACGGAAACACCATATATTTT.

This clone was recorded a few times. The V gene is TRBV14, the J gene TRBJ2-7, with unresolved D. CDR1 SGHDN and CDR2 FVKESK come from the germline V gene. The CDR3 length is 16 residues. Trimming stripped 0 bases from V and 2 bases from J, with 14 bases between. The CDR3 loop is CASSQDSPGTPYEQYF. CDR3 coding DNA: TGTGCCAGCAGCCAAGACTCCCCCGGAACCCCCTACGAGCAGTACTTC.

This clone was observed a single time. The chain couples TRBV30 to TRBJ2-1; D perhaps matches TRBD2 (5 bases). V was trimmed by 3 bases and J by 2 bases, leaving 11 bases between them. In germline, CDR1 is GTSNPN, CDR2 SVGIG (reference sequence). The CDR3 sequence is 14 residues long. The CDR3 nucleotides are TGTGCCTGGAGAGAGGGTGGAACCTACAATGAGCAGTTCTTC. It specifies CAWREGGTYNEQFF. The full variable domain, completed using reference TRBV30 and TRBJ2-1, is SQTIHQWPATLVQPVGSPLSLECTVEGTSNPNLYWYRQAAGRGLQLLFYSVGIGQISSEVPQNLSASRPQDRQFILSSKKLLLSDSGFYLCAWREGGTYNEQFFGPGTRLTVL.

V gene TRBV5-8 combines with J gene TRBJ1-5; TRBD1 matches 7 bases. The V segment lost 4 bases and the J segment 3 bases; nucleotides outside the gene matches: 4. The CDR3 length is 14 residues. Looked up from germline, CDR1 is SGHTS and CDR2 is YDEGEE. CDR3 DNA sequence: TGTGCCAGCAGCCCTGGGACAGCCAATCAGCCCCAGCATTTT. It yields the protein CASSPGTANQPQHF.

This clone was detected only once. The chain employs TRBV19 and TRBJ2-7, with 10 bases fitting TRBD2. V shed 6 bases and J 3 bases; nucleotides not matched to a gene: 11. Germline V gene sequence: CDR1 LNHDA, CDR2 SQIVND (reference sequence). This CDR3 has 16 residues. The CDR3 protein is CASSNGASGSHYEQYF. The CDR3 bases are TGTGCCAGTAGCAACGGGGCTAGCGGGAGCCACTACGAGCAGTACTTC.